The TCR beta chain under discussion was sequenced for a study of blood T cell repertoires in COVID-19. Study-level information: Acute and convalescent COVID-19 specimens originated in the United States, Italy and Spain. T cells, B-cell-depleted T cells, or PBMCs supplied cDNA or gDNA.

Original data processing: It was from reference gene primer amplification that nucleated cell counts were estimated. This table comes from immunoSEQ multiplex PCR, and its TCRdb copy is limited to in-frame clones, with some not included. V, J and clone size are those of that table, while D and trimming were read from the DNA. Of about 170,000 clones in the sample, roughly 86% were seen once. The germline V gene encodes CDR1 SNHLY and CDR2 FYNNEI. The CDR3 length is 14 residues. Trimming took 6 bases from V and 5 from J; bases not matched to a gene: 7. Material: peripheral blood. This chain joins TRBV2 and TRBJ2-5; 9 bases are shared with TRBD1. The origin of this receptor is a man aged 45 to 65 with active or convalescent COVID-19. The chain's CDR3 is CASSGTGRGETQYF. DNA of the CDR3: TGTGCCAGCAGCGGGACAGGGAGGGGGGAGACCCAGTACTTC.